This TCR beta chain was sequenced during a study of blood T cell repertoires in COVID-19. Looking at the study overall: Sites across the United States, Italy and Spain contributed samples from acute and convalescent COVID-19.

The CDR3 is 14 residues long. Trimming stripped 0 bases from V and 9 bases from J, with 15 bases between. Original analysis: Amplified reference gene primers provided the basis for estimating nucleated cell counts. TCRdb keeps only in-frame clones here, not all; method: immunoSEQ multiplex PCR. The DNA gave D and trimming, while V, J and clone size come from that table. The sample holds over 120,000 clones, about 87% seen once. Sample: peripheral blood. The receptor was isolated from a woman in her forties or fifties with acute or convalescent COVID-19. The chain recombines TRBV5-3 with TRBJ1-2, with a tentative D call TRBD1 (5 bases). TRBV5-3 falls under the ORF class, with uncertain function. CDR3 bases: TGTGCCAGAAGCTTGGTTCGGCAGGGTAAGCGCTACACCTTC. Translating it yields CARSLVRQGKRYTF.